This TCR beta chain was profiled in a study of cytomegalovirus exposure and HLA in healthy donors. As to this clone: Antigen: not known.

The study, taken as a whole, reports: Later work associated fewer than 20,000 TCR beta sequences with HLA alleles at 0.05 false discovery rate. Researchers reported in a later analysis that common viral pathogens appeared linked to several top clusters.

60 Vbeta and 13 Jbeta primers were used in PCR. Libraries were prepared by immunoSEQ multiplex PCR; TCRdb keeps only in-frame clonotypes and omits some of them. The sample has about 150,000 clones; around nine tenths are singletons. CDR3 length equals 15 residues. The ends lost 3 bases at V and 6 bases at J; junction bases unmatched: 5. Germline values: CDR1 ENHRY, CDR2 SYGVKD. This TCR derives from a young woman in good health and CMV-seronegative. The sequenced sample consisted of PBMCs. V usage is TRBV10-3 and J usage is TRBJ2-1, with 10 positions matching TRBD2. CDR3 sequence: CAISERAGGGNEQFF. CDR3 sequence (DNA): TGTGCCATCAGTGAAAGAGCGGGGGGGGGCAATGAGCAGTTCTTC.